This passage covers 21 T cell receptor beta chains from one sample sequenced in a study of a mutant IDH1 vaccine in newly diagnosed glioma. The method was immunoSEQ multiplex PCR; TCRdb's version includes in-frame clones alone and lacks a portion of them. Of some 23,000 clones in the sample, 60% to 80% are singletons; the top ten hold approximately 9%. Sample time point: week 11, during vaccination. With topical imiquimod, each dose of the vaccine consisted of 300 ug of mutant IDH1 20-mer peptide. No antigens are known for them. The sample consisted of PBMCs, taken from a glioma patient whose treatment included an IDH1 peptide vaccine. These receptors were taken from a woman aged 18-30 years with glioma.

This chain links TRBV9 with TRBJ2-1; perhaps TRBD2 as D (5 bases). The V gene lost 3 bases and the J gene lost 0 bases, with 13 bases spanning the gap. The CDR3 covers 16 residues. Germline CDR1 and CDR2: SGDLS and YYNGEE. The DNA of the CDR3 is TGTGCCAGCAGCGCGGACTTACGGAGCTCCTACAATGAGCAGTTCTTC. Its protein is CASSADLRSSYNEQFF.

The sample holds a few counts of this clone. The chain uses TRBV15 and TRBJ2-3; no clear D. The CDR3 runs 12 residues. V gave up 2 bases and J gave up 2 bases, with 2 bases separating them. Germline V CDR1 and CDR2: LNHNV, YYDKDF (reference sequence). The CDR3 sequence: CATSRNTDTQYF. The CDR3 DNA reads TGTGCCACCAGCAGAAACACAGATACGCAGTATTTT.

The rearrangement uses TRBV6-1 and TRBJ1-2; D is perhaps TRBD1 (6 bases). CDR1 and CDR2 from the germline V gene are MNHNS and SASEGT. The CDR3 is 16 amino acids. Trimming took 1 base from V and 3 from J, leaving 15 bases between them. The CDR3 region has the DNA TGTGCCAGCAGTGAAGGTTGGGGGCTTTGGGACTATGGCTACACCTTC. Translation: CASSEGWGLWDYGYTF.

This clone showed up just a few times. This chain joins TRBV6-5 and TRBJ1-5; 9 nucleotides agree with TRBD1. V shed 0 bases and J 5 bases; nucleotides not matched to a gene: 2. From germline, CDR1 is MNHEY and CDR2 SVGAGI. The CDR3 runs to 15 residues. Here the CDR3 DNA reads TGTGCCAGCAGTTACTCGGGACAGGGTCATCAGCCCCAGCATTTT. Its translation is CASSYSGQGHQPQHF.

CDR3 in amino acids: CASRRMTGMGAGELFF. The CDR3 DNA reads as TGTGCCAGTAGGAGGATGACAGGGATGGGGGCCGGGGAGCTGTTTTTT. The V and J genes are TRBV19 and TRBJ2-2; 7 positions match TRBD1. This CDR3 comprises 16 residues. The V and J ends lost 6 bases and 6 bases, in that order; junction bases with no gene match: 13. CDR1 LNHDA and CDR2 SQIVND come from the germline V gene (reference sequence).

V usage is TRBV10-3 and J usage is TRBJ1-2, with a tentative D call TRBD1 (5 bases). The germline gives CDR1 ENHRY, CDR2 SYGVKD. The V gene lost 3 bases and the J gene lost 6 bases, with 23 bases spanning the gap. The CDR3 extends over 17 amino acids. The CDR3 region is CAISDREVVRESDGYTF. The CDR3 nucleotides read TGTGCCATCAGTGATAGGGAAGTCGTCAGGGAAAGCGATGGCTACACCTTC.

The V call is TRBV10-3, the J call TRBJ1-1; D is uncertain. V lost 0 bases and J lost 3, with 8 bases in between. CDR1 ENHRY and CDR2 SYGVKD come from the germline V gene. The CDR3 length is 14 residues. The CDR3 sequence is CAISESVVDTEAFF. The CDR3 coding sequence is TGTGCCATCAGTGAGTCGGTCGTGGACACTGAAGCTTTCTTT.

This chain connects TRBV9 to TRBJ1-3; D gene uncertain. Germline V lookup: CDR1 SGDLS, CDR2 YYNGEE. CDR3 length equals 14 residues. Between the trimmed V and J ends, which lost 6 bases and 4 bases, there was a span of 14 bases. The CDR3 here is CASNPGPFGNTIYF. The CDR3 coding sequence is TGTGCCAGCAACCCTGGGCCGTTCGGAAACACCATATATTTT.

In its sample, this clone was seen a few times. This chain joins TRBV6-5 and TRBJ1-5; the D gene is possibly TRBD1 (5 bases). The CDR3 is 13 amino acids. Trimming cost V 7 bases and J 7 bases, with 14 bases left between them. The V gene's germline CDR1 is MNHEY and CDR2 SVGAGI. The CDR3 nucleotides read TGTGCCAGCAAAGAGGGGACGACCCAGCCCCAGCATTTT. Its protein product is CASKEGTTQPQHF.

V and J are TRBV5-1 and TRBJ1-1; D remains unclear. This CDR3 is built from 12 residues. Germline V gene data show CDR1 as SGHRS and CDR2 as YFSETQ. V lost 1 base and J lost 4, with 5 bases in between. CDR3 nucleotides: TGCGCCAGCAGCTTGAGAGGCACTGAAGCTTTCTTT. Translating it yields CASSLRGTEAFF.

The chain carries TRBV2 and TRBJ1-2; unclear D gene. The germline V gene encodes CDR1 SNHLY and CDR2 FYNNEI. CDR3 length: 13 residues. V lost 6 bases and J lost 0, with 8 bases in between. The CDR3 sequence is CASSDGPNYGYTF. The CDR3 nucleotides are TGTGCCAGCAGCGACGGGCCTAACTATGGCTACACCTTC.

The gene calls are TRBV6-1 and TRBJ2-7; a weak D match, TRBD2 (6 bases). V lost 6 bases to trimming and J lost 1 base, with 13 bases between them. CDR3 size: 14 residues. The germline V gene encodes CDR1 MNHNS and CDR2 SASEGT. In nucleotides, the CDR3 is TGTGCCAGCAGATTTGCGGGAAGTTCCTACGAGCAGTACTTC. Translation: CASRFAGSSYEQYF.

The CDR3 DNA reads TGTGCCAGCAGTGAAGGATCCTACGAGCAGTACTTC. Amino acids: CASSEGSYEQYF. The V and J genes are TRBV2 and TRBJ2-7; D not certain. Germline loops: CDR1 SNHLY, CDR2 FYNNEI. Between the trimmed V and J ends, which lost 1 base and 1 base, there was a span of 2 bases. The CDR3 loop spans 12 amino acids.

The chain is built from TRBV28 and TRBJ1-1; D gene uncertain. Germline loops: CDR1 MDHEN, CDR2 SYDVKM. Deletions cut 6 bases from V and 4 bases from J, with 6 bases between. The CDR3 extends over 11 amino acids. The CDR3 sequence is CASRHFTEAFF. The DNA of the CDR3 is TGTGCCAGCAGACATTTCACTGAAGCTTTCTTT.

CDR3 bases: TGCGCCAGCAGCCCGGGAGGCGCCTCTAACTATGGCTACACCTTC. Its protein is CASSPGGASNYGYTF. The gene calls are TRBV5-1 and TRBJ1-2, with D uncertain. The CDR3 loop spans 15 amino acids. Looked up from germline, CDR1 is SGHRS and CDR2 is YFSETQ. Trimming shortened V by 4 bases and J by 0 bases, and 13 bases separated the two germline ends.

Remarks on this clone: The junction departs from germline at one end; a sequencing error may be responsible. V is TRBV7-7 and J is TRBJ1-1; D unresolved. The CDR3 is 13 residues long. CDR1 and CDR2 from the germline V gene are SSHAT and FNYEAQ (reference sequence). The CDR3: CASSPNLNTEAFF. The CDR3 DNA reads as TGTGCTAGCAGCCCGAACCTGAACACTGAAGCTTTCTTT.

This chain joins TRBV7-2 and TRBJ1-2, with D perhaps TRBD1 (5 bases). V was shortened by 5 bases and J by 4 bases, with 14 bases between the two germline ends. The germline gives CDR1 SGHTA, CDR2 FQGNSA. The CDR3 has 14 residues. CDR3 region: CASSPKSGIYGYTF. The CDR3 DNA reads TGTGCCAGCAGCCCTAAATCAGGGATCTATGGCTACACCTTC.

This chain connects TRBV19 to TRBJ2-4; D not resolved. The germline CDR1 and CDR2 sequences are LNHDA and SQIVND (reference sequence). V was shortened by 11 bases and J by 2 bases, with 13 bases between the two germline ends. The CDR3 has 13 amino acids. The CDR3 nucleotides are TGTGCCCTAAGGCGCAGAACCAAAAACATTCAGTACTTC. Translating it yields CALRRRTKNIQYF.

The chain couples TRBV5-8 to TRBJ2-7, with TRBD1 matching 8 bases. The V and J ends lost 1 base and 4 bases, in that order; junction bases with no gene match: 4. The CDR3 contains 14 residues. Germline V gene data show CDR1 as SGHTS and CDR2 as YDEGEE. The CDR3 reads CASSLMRQGYEQYF. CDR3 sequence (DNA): TGTGCCAGCAGCTTGATGAGACAGGGGTACGAGCAGTACTTC.

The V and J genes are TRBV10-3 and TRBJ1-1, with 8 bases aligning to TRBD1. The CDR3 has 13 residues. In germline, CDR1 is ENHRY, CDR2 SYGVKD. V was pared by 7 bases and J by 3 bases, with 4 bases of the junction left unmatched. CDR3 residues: CAITEGQDTEAFF. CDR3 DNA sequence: TGTGCCATCACCGAGGGACAGGACACTGAAGCTTTCTTT.

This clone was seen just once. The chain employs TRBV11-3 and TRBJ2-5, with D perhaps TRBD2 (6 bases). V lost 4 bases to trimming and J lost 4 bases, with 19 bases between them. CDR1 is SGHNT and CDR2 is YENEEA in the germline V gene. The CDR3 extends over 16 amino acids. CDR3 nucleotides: TGTGCCAGCAGCTGGGGGGATACAGGTCCTCGAGAGACCCAGTACTTC. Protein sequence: CASSWGDTGPRETQYF. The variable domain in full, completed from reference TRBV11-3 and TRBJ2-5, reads EAGVVQSPRYKIIEKKQPVAFWCNPISGHNTLYWYLQNLGQGPELLIRYENEEAVDDSQLPKDRFSAERLKGVDSTLKIQPAELGDSAVYLCASSWGDTGPRETQYFGPGTRLLVL.